Given below is one TCR beta chain in context. These data are taken from a study of blood T cells in healthy people across ages. A sample-barcoded 5' primer and a J-beta primer mix were used in a second PCR of roughly 6 to 11 cycles. TCRdb independently ran MiXCR on the 5' RACE reads; one entry per CDR3 protein. The sample contains approximately 690,000 distinct CDR3 sequences, roughly 50% of which appear only once. This CDR3 spans 13 amino acids. With 8 bases removed from V and 5 bases from J, the gap between germline ends came to 12 bases. CDR1 and CDR2 (germline): MNHNY, SVGAGI (reference sequence).

This receptor was taken from a man aged 55 to 70 in good health. The material sequenced was blood. This chain links TRBV6-6 with TRBJ1-4; D may be TRBD1 (5 bases). The CDR3 nucleotides read TGTGCCAGCCGGGGCCCTATAAATGAAAAACTGTTTTTT. Translating gives CASRGPINEKLFF.